This entry lists 14 T cell receptor beta chains sequenced from one sample in a study of T cells in women clearing cervical HPV infection. Method: immunoSEQ multiplex PCR; TCRdb's copy keeps in-frame clones and lacks some. This sample's table has tens of thousands of clones. Sequenced input: blood buffy coat. The receptors derive from a woman aged 18 to 75 with a cervical HPV16 infection that either progressed to CIN3+ or cleared (not recorded which).

Points on this clone: The read terminates 3 residues before the CDR3 end, so the remaining end is supplied by the germline J gene. The chain recombines TRBV7-2 with TRBJ2-7; the D gene is possibly TRBD1 (5 bases). Germline V gene sequence: CDR1 SGHTA, CDR2 FQGNSA. The CDR3 extends over 14 amino acids. The V end lost 1 base, the J end lost 2 bases, and 9 bases lay between the germline ends. CDR3 sequence reads: CASSLGAGPYEQYF. The part of the CDR3 DNA that was read is TGTGCCAGCAGCTTAGGGGCAGGGCCCTACGAG.

On this clone: The read terminates 3 residues before the CDR3 end, so the remaining end is supplied by the germline J gene. The chain has TRBV2 and TRBJ2-7, with 11 bases identical to TRBD2. The V and J ends lost 8 bases and 3 bases, in that order; junction bases with no gene match: 3. Germline assignment: CDR1 SNHLY and CDR2 FYNNEI. This CDR3 has 13 amino acids. This CDR3 reads CASGTSGNYEQYF. CDR3 bases read: TGTGCCAGCGGGACTAGCGGTAACTACGAG.

Comments on this clone: The read gets to within 3 residues of the CDR3 end, and the germline J gene fills in the rest. The rearrangement links TRBV6-2 or TRBV6-3 to TRBJ2-3; 14 bases are a match to TRBD2. CDR3 length: 17 residues. The germline V gene encodes CDR1 MNHEY and CDR2 SVGEGT. The part of the CDR3 DNA that was read is TGTGCCAGCAGTTTGGGACTAGCGGGAGTCACCCAAGAGACG. This sequence encodes CASSLGLAGVTQET. The CDR3 reads in full as CASSLGLAGVTQETQYF.

Turning to this clone: Read sequence stops 3 residues before the CDR3 end, and the germline J gene provides the missing end. The chain recombines TRBV29-1 with TRBJ2-5, with 8 positions matching TRBD2. The V gene's germline CDR1 is SQVTM and CDR2 ANQGSEA. The V gene end was trimmed by 3 bases and the J gene end by 1 base; junction bases not matched to a gene: 7. The CDR3 spans 15 residues. CDR3 DNA (partial): TGCAGCGTTGATGGTAGCGGGAACTTCCAAGAGACC. Protein sequence: CSVDGSGNFQET. The entire CDR3 sequence reads CSVDGSGNFQETQYF. The full variable domain, with the rest looked up from reference TRBV29-1 and TRBJ2-5, is SAVISQKPSRDICQRGTSLTIQCQVDSQVTMMFWYRQQPGQSLTLIATANQGSEATYESGFVIDKFPISRPNLTFSTLTVSNMSPEDSSIYLCSVDGSGNFQETQYFGPGTRLLVL.

The CDR3 loop is CASSHLTRGDSNTEAFF. The sequenced CDR3 bases are TGTGCCAGCAGCCATTTAACCCGCGGGGACAGCAACACTGAA. This rearrangement joins TRBV14 to TRBJ1-1; 7 nucleotides agree with TRBD1. Coverage ceases 3 residues before the CDR3 finishes, and the germline J gene fills in the end. With 3 bases clipped from V and 2 bases from J, the junction kept 12 bases outside the gene matches. The CDR3 spans 17 residues. CDR1 SGHDN and CDR2 FVKESK come from the germline V gene.

With regard to this clone: The observed sequence ends 3 residues before the CDR3 terminus, with the missing tail filled in from the germline J gene. The V gene is TRBV7-2, the J gene TRBJ2-3, with 7 bases identical to TRBD1. Germline CDR1 and CDR2: SGHTA and FQGNSA. The length of the CDR3 is 15 residues. Germline trimming cut 5 bases from V and 6 bases from J; bases unmatched to any gene: 11. CDR3 region: CASSTRQGTVDTQYF. Partial CDR3 DNA: TGTGCCAGCAGCACGAGACAGGGTACCGTTGATACG.

Points on this clone: The DNA ends 3 residues before the CDR3 does, and the rest of the CDR3 is filled in from the germline J gene. This chain uses TRBV7-7 with TRBJ1-2, with D possibly being TRBD1 (6 bases). CDR1 SSHAT and CDR2 FNYEAQ come from the germline V gene (reference sequence). The CDR3 runs to 15 residues. The CDR3 region is CASSLNAGGYNDYTF. The DNA read from the CDR3 is TGTGCCAGCAGCTTAAACGCGGGGGGCTACAATGAC.

Comment on this clone: Sequencing ends 3 residues short of the CDR3 end; the germline J gene provides the rest. The rearrangement uses TRBV7-7 and TRBJ2-2; 9 bases map to TRBD2. Germline CDR1 SSHAT, CDR2 FNYEAQ (reference sequence). The V segment lost 2 bases and the J segment 4 bases; nucleotides outside the gene matches: 8. The CDR3 totals 17 residues. The CDR3 sequence: CASSLLGGRAGTGELFF. CDR3 bases read: TGTGCCAGCAGCTTACTTGGCGGGAGGGCCGGCACCGGGGAG.

Of note for this clone: Sequencing ends 3 residues short of the CDR3 end; the germline J gene provides the rest. The chain carries TRBV5-1 and TRBJ2-5; 13 bases are a match to TRBD2. The CDR3 is 16 residues long. Germline loops: CDR1 SGHRS, CDR2 YFSETQ. The trim removed 6 bases at V and 1 base at J, leaving 6 bases unmatched. This chain's CDR3 is CASTFTSGGVQETQYF. The part of the CDR3 DNA that was read is TGCGCCAGCACCTTCACTAGCGGGGGGGTCCAAGAGACC.

A remark on this clone: The read terminates 3 residues before the CDR3 end, so the remaining end is supplied by the germline J gene. The J gene is TRBJ2-5, the V gene TRBV18; 7 bases align to TRBD2. In germline, CDR1 is KGHSH, CDR2 LQKENI. V lost 1 base, J lost 2 bases, and 1 base stayed unmatched. The CDR3 extends over 14 amino acids. Partial CDR3 DNA: TGTGCCAGCTCACCACAGCGGGGACAAGAGACC. This sequence encodes CASSPQRGQET. The whole CDR3 reads CASSPQRGQETQYF.

Regarding this clone: The CDR3 end falls 3 residues outside the read, so it is completed with the germline J gene. The chain combines TRBV7-2 with TRBJ1-1; D unclear. Germline lookup yields CDR1 SGHTA and CDR2 FQGNSA. The CDR3 spans 15 residues. The V end lost 6 bases, the J end lost 0 bases, and 14 bases lay between the germline ends. Partial CDR3 DNA: TGTGCCAGCAGTCTACGGTTTCCCATGAACACTGAA. Its protein is CASSLRFPMNTE. The complete CDR3 reads CASSLRFPMNTEAFF.

Note on this clone: The missing CDR3 end, 3 residues past where the read stops, is filled in from the germline J gene. The rearrangement uses TRBV5-1 and TRBJ2-7; the match to TRBD2 covers 10 bases. The CDR3 length is 19 residues. Germline lookup yields CDR1 SGHRS and CDR2 YFSETQ. Trimming at V came to 0 bases and at J to 2 bases, leaving 14 bases not matched to a gene. CDR3 DNA, as far as it was read: TGCGCCAGCAGCTTGGCGAGGTCTAGCGGGGGTGGGTGGGCCTACGAG. Residues: CASSLARSSGGGWAYE. The complete CDR3 reads CASSLARSSGGGWAYEQYF.

Worth noting for this clone: The read stops 3 residues short of the end of the CDR3; the missing end is completed from the germline J gene. The rearrangement uses TRBV19 and TRBJ2-7; 8 nucleotides line up with TRBD1. V dropped 5 bases and J dropped 2; count of bases not matched to a gene: 11. Germline lookup yields CDR1 LNHDA and CDR2 SQIVND (reference sequence). The CDR3 runs 16 residues. The sequenced part of the CDR3 DNA is TGTGCCAGTAGTGAACAGGGGGAAATACTGGCCTACGAG. As protein: CASSEQGEILAYE. The CDR3 in its entirety is CASSEQGEILAYEQYF. Supplemented by reference TRBV19 and TRBJ2-7, the full variable domain reads DGGITQSPKYLFRKEGQNVTLSCEQNLNHDAMYWYRQDPGQGLRLIYYSQIVNDFQKGDIAEGYSVSREKKESFPLTVTSAQKNPTAFYLCASSEQGEILAYEQYFGPGTRLTVT.

About this clone: Read coverage stops 3 residues before the CDR3 terminus; the germline J gene supplies the remainder. This chain links TRBV19 with TRBJ2-3; D may match TRBD1 or TRBD2 (5 bases each). The germline V gene encodes CDR1 LNHDA and CDR2 SQIVND (reference sequence). The CDR3 has 16 amino acids. The CDR3 is CASSAFGPRLGETQYF. CDR3 DNA, as far as it was read: TGTGCCAGTAGCGCGTTTGGCCCAAGATTAGGGGAGACG.